Listed below are T cell receptor beta chains from one sample, sequenced in a study of shared clonotypes between healthy human individuals. TCRdb's copy holds only in-frame clones and misses some; the assay was immunoSEQ multiplex PCR. The repertoire holds 2 million to 3 million clones, with roughly 93% as singletons. Sequencing was performed on naive CD4+ T cells from PBMCs. Receptors originate from a man aged 18 to 35 in good health. Some clones in this sample may be carry-over from other donors' samples. The CDR3 runs from the conserved cysteine through the conserved F or W. The D gene is left open where the match is weak. Size tells how often a clone was seen (once, few, many) or the class of an expanded clone, and some rows leave it out.

clone_size,j_call,v_call,d_call,cdr3_nt,cdr3_aa
NA,TRBJ2-5,TRBV18,NA,TGTGCCAGCTCACCAAGGGCGGACCAAGAGACCCAGTACTTC,CASSPRADQETQYF
NA,TRBJ1-1,TRBV2,NA,TGTGCCAGCAGTGACATCAACAACACTGAAGCTTTCTTT,CASSDINNTEAFF
once,TRBJ1-5,TRBV16,NA,TGTGCCAGCAGCCATAGGGACATTAATCAGCCCCAGCATTTT,CASSHRDINQPQHF
NA,TRBJ1-3,TRBV5-4,TRBD1,TGTGCCAGCAGCTCAGGGACAGGGCAAGGAAACACCATATATTTT,CASSSGTGQGNTIYF
NA,TRBJ2-7,TRBV15,TRBD1,TGTGCCACTAGGAAGACAGGGGGCGGTTCCTACGAGCAGTACTTC,CATRKTGGGSYEQYF
NA,TRBJ2-7,TRBV14,TRBD1,TGTGCCAGCAGCCAAGCGTGGGGACAGTCCTACGAGCAGTACTTC,CASSQAWGQSYEQYF
NA,TRBJ2-1,TRBV28,TRBD1,TGTGCCAGCAGTTCCAGGGGGCTTAGTTTGCGGTTCTTC,CASSSRGLSLRFF
NA,TRBJ2-4,TRBV28,NA,TGTGCCAGCAGCCTGAGCGGTTACTTAGCCAAAAACATTCAGTACTTC,CASSLSGYLAKNIQYF
NA,TRBJ2-7,TRBV6-6,NA,TGTGCCAGCAGTTCCAGGGGCCCTGGGGTTGTTGACGAGCAGTACTTC,CASSSRGPGVVDEQYF
NA,TRBJ2-7,TRBV5-4,TRBD1,TGTGCCAGCAGCTCGAAAGACAGGGCCGGCGAGCAGTACTTC,CASSSKDRAGEQYF
NA,TRBJ1-5,TRBV6-1,NA,TGTGCCAGCAGTGAAGGGACAGCGGGGGGGGGCAATCAGCCCCAGCATTTT,CASSEGTAGGGNQPQHF
NA,TRBJ2-7,TRBV7-7,TRBD1,TGTGCCAGCAGCCATGTTCGTGACAGGGTCGACGCCTACGAGCAGTACTTC,CASSHVRDRVDAYEQYF
NA,TRBJ1-1,TRBV19,NA,TGTGCCAGTAGCATGCCCCGGAGCCCAATGAACACTGAAGCTTTCTTT,CASSMPRSPMNTEAFF
NA,TRBJ2-5,TRBV5-5,NA,TGTGCCAGCAGCTTTGACCAAGAGACCCAGTACTTC,CASSFDQETQYF
few,TRBJ1-1,TRBV30,NA,TGTGCCTGGGGCCCGACAGTAGAAGCTTTCTTT,CAWGPTVEAFF
NA,TRBJ2-1,TRBV19,TRBD2,TGTGCCAGTAACAGGGGTCCCAGGACTAGCGGAAATGAGCAGTTCTTC,CASNRGPRTSGNEQFF
NA,TRBJ1-1,TRBV7-2,TRBD1,TGTGCCAGCAGCTTCTCGCCTGGGACAGCCACTGAAGCTTTCTTT,CASSFSPGTATEAFF
NA,TRBJ1-5,TRBV4-2,NA,TGTGCCAGCAGCCAGGTCGGGACCCCAAATCAGCCCCAGCATTTT,CASSQVGTPNQPQHF
NA,TRBJ2-6,TRBV5-1,NA,TGCGCCAGCAGACCAGCCGGGACCTGGGCCGGGGCCAACGTCCTGACTTTC,CASRPAGTWAGANVLTF
NA,TRBJ1-2,TRBV28,TRBD1,TGTGCCAGCAGTTTATCGGACAGGGTGGATGGCTACACCTTC,CASSLSDRVDGYTF
NA,TRBJ1-1,TRBV2,TRBD1,TGTGCCAGCACCACGGATTTCGCAGGGGGGACTGAAGCTTTCTTT,CASTTDFAGGTEAFF
NA,TRBJ2-1,TRBV6-5,TRBD2,TGTGCCAGCAGTTACTACGGACTAGTGGGTGAGCAGTTCTTC,CASSYYGLVGEQFF
NA,TRBJ2-3,TRBV15,NA,TGTGCCACCACCAACTCACTTGGAGATACGCAGTATTTT,CATTNSLGDTQYF
NA,TRBJ2-7,TRBV11-2,TRBD1,TGTGCCAGCAGCCCCTCGGGACAGGGGTTCTACGAGCAGTACTTC,CASSPSGQGFYEQYF
NA,TRBJ1-1,TRBV29-1,NA,TGCAGCGTTGTTTATCAGGGAAGGACGAACACTGAAGCTTTCTTT,CSVVYQGRTNTEAFF
NA,TRBJ2-2,TRBV6-1,TRBD2,TGTGCCAGCAGTGGGGTGACTAGCGGGAGGGTCCTCACCACCGGGGAGCTGTTTTTT,CASSGVTSGRVLTTGELFF
NA,TRBJ1-2,TRBV5-1,NA,TGCGCCAGCAGCCCTCGCTCGGACAGTAACTATGGCTACACCTTC,CASSPRSDSNYGYTF
NA,TRBJ1-2,TRBV6-5,NA,TGTGCCAGCAGTGACAGCTTTTATGGCTACACCTTC,CASSDSFYGYTF
NA,TRBJ2-7,TRBV28,NA,TGTGCCAGCAGTCCGCCGACAGGAGAGCAGTACTTC,CASSPPTGEQYF
NA,TRBJ1-1,TRBV9,TRBD1,TGTGCCAGCAGCGTAGCTTTGGACAGGGCTGGTGGGGGAGCTTTCTTT,CASSVALDRAGGGAFF
NA,TRBJ2-7,TRBV10-3,TRBD1,TGTGCCATCAGTAGGGGACAGAGCTACGAGCAGTACTTC,CAISRGQSYEQYF
NA,TRBJ2-1,TRBV11-2,TRBD2,TGTGCCAGCAGCTTAGCCGGGACTATCTACAATGAGCAGTTCTTC,CASSLAGTIYNEQFF
NA,TRBJ1-1,TRBV5-1,TRBD1,TGCGCCAGCAGCCAAATCCGAGACAGGGTCCTCCCCACTGAAGCTTTCTTT,CASSQIRDRVLPTEAFF
once,TRBJ2-1,TRBV7-3,TRBD2,TGTGCCAGCAGCTCTATGGGACTAGGGGGCAATGAGCAGTTCTTC,CASSSMGLGGNEQFF
NA,TRBJ2-1,TRBV7-2,NA,TGTGCCAGCAGCTCCGCCCGGAACAATGAGCAGTTCTTC,CASSSARNNEQFF
NA,TRBJ2-1,TRBV7-9,NA,TGTGCCAGCAGCTTAGGAGGGGGCTCCTACAATGAGCAGTTCTTC,CASSLGGGSYNEQFF
NA,TRBJ2-1,TRBV25-1,TRBD2,TGTGCCAGCAGTGGGACTAGCGGGGAAGCCTACAATGAGCAGTTCTTC,CASSGTSGEAYNEQFF
NA,TRBJ1-6,TRBV5-1,TRBD1,TGCGCCAGCAGCTTATACCCGGGACAGGGGGAATCCTATAATTCACCCCTCCACTTT,CASSLYPGQGESYNSPLHF
NA,TRBJ2-5,TRBV28,TRBD2,TGTGCCAGCAGTCCACGAACCGACGGGGGGGAGACCCAGTACTTC,CASSPRTDGGETQYF
once,TRBJ1-2,TRBV28,NA,TGTGCCAGCAGTAACACGGGACTTGTACGTGGCTACACCTTC,CASSNTGLVRGYTF
once,TRBJ1-5,TRBV2,TRBD1,TGTGCCTCCCACTCGGGACAGGGTTACCAGCCCCAGCATTTT,CASHSGQGYQPQHF
NA,TRBJ2-6,TRBV4-1,NA,TGCGCCAGCAGCCAAGGAGGCTCTGGGGCCAACGTCCTGACTTTC,CASSQGGSGANVLTF
NA,TRBJ2-5,TRBV18,TRBD1,TGTGCCAGCTCACCGACAGGGGGCGGTTACCTAGAGACCCAGTACTTC,CASSPTGGGYLETQYF
NA,TRBJ2-7,TRBV7-3,NA,TGTGCCAGCAGCCCAATGGGAACTAGCACCCACGAGCAGTACTTC,CASSPMGTSTHEQYF
NA,TRBJ1-5,TRBV7-6,NA,TGTGCCAGCAGCGCCTTTAACGGGGGCGGTCAGCCCCAGCATTTT,CASSAFNGGGQPQHF
NA,TRBJ2-1,TRBV4-1,TRBD2,TGCGCCAGCAGCCAAGAATATAAGGGCCTAGCGGGTCATGAGCAGTTCTTC,CASSQEYKGLAGHEQFF
NA,TRBJ2-3,TRBV25-1,TRBD2,TGTGCCAGCAGTGAATTGGCTAGCGGGAGAACAGATACGCAGTATTTT,CASSELASGRTDTQYF
NA,TRBJ2-1,TRBV7-2,TRBD1,TGTGCCAGCAGCTTAGGCGCCGGGACAGGTGCCTACAATGAGCAGTTCTTC,CASSLGAGTGAYNEQFF
NA,TRBJ1-5,TRBV27,NA,TGTGCCAGCAGTTTAGATGGTACAGGTGACGATCAGCCCCAGCATTTT,CASSLDGTGDDQPQHF
NA,TRBJ2-3,TRBV9,NA,TGTGCCAGCAGCTGGGGTTGGCGGGGAAACACAGATACGCAGTATTTT,CASSWGWRGNTDTQYF
NA,TRBJ2-2,TRBV5-1,TRBD1,TGCGCCAGCAGCTTGGCCTTCGCTCCGGGACAGGGGCCCGGGGAGCTGTTTTTT,CASSLAFAPGQGPGELFF
NA,TRBJ2-2,TRBV7-2,NA,TGTGCCAGCAGCCAATTCCTCGCCGCGAACACCGGGGAGCTGTTTTTT,CASSQFLAANTGELFF
NA,TRBJ2-5,TRBV7-9,NA,TGTGCCAGCAGCCTGTCCACCCCCCCGGCGCAGTACTTC,CASSLSTPPAQYF